This paragraph reports one T cell receptor beta chain. The antigen is unknown. Germline V gene lookup returns CDR1 MDHEN and CDR2 SYDVKM. The CDR3 length is 12 residues. V lost 9 bases and J lost 3, with 9 bases in between. The data originate from a study of shared clonotypes between healthy human individuals. Looking at the study overall: Each donor's CD4 naive and CD4 memory cells filled three plates apiece, CD8 naive two, and CD8 memory one.

Whole-study findings and limits: Clonotypes not shared had lower generation probabilities than those common to all four donors.

Genomic DNA belonging to each subset was distributed in equal measure over several immunoSEQ plates. Assay: immunoSEQ multiplex PCR; the TCRdb copy retains only in-frame clones and omits some. In the table there are roughly 1.4 million clones, roughly 98.5% of which are singletons. The rearrangement joins TRBV28 to TRBJ1-5; D unclear. This TCR derives from a man aged 25-45 years in good health. Sequenced: naive CD4+ T cells sorted from blood. Subset described: CD45RA+ positively selected. The CDR3 DNA is TGTGCCAGTGGCAGGAACAATCAGCCCCAGCATTTT. Its protein is CASGRNNQPQHF.